This T cell receptor beta chain derives from a study of CD8 T cells in ankylosing spondylitis. TCRdb re-called the 5' RACE reads with MiXCR, one entry per CDR3 protein. The data hold approximately 140,000 distinct CDR3 sequences, with approximately 8.4% observed a single time. Per the germline V gene, CDR1 is DFQATT and CDR2 is SNEGSKA (reference sequence). V lost 6 bases to trimming and J lost 2 bases, with 21 bases between them. The CDR3 is made up of 16 amino acids. This clonotype was observed a few times. Sequencing used synovial fluid, either unsorted or a sorted T cell fraction (not recorded which). The chain joins TRBV20-1 to TRBJ2-3, with D possibly being TRBD1 or TRBD2 (6 bases each). This TCR came from a male donor with ankylosing spondylitis. CDR3 protein: CSAGSNRVASTDTQYF. The CDR3 DNA is TGCAGTGCCGGGAGCAACAGGGTAGCATCCACAGATACGCAGTATTTT.